This T cell receptor (beta chain) was observed in a study of siplizumab effects on memory and regulatory T cells. Study-level points and caveats: Alloreactive sequences tracing back to unstimulated CD4+ memory cells fell significantly with siplizumab.

Here immunoSEQ multiplex PCR was the method, and the copy in TCRdb shows in-frame clones only, minus some. The top ten hold roughly 1.4% of the sample, which has fewer than 120,000 clones, roughly 92% seen once. The V and J ends lost 2 bases and 2 bases respectively, with 9 bases between them. The germline V gene has CDR1 PRHDT and CDR2 FYEKMQ (reference sequence). The CDR3 covers 14 residues. Points on this clone: Its target is not known.

The material sequenced was CD4+ T cells sorted from blood. The V and J genes are TRBV13 and TRBJ2-5, with D possibly matching TRBD2 (6 bases). The source is a human donor in good health. CDR3 residues: CASSLSREQETQYF. CDR3 DNA sequence: TGTGCCAGCAGCTTAAGTCGGGAGCAAGAGACCCAGTACTTC.